This TCR beta chain was identified in a study of Ad26.COV2.S vaccination and SARS-CoV-2 variants. Clones were read by immunoSEQ multiplex PCR, and TCRdb kept only the in-frame ones, dropping some. The sample consists of approximately 420,000 clones, 70% to 90% of them appearing once. Treatment given: about 20 received Ad26.COV2.S at low or high dose, single or two shots; 5 received placebo; per-sample allocation not given. Collection of the samples took place on day 63 after the first injection of vaccine or placebo. This CDR3 has 15 residues. Between the trimmed V and J ends, which lost 6 bases and 5 bases, there was a span of 20 bases. From germline, CDR1 is PRHDT and CDR2 FYEKMQ (reference sequence).

V and J are TRBV13 and TRBJ2-7; possibly TRBD2 for D (7 bases). The TCR sequence derives from a person aged 18-65 years who received the Ad26.COV2.S COVID-19 vaccine or a placebo. The starting material was peripheral blood, obtained in a trial of Ad26.COV2.S vaccine versus placebo. CDR3 amino acids: CASRRAGANPHEQYF. The CDR3 DNA is TGTGCCAGCAGGCGCGCGGGGGCCAACCCCCACGAGCAGTACTTC.